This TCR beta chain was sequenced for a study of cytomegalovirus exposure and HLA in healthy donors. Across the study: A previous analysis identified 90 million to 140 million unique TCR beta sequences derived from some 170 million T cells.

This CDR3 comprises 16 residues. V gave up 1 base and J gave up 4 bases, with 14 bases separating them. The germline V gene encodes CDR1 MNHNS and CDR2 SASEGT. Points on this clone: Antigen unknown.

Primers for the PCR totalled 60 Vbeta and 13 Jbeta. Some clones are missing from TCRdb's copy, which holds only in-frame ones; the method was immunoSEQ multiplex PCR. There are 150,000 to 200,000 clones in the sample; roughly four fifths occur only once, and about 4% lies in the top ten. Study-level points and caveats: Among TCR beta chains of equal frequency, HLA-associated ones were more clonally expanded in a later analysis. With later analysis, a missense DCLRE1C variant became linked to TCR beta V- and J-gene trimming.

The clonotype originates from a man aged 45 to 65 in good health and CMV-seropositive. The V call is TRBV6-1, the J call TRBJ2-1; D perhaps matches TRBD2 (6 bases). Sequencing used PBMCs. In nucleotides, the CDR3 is TGTGCCAGCAGTGAAGGGGGGGAGTTATTTTACAATGAGCAGTTCTTC. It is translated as CASSEGGELFYNEQFF.